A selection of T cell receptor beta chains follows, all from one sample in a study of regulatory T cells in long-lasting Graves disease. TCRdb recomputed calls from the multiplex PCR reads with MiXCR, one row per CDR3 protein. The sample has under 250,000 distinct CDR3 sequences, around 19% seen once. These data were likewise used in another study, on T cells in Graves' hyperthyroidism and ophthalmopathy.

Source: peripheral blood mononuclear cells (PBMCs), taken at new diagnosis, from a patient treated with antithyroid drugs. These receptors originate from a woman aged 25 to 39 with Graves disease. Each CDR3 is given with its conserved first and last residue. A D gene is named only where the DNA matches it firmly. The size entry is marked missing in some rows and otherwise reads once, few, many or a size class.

cdr3_aa: CASSPGSPGNTIYF
cdr3_nt: TGTGCCAGCAGCCCCGGCTCCCCTGGAAACACCATATATTTT
j_call: TRBJ1-3
v_call: TRBV11-3
d_call: -
clone_size: -

cdr3_aa: CASRPGLAGYQETQYF
cdr3_nt: TGTGCCAGCAGACCCGGACTAGCGGGGTACCAAGAGACCCAGTACTTC
j_call: TRBJ2-5
v_call: TRBV6-2/TRBV6-3
d_call: TRBD2
clone_size: many

cdr3_aa: CAWSPGGRIFNEQFF
cdr3_nt: TGTGCCTGGAGCCCCGGTGGGCGGATTTTCAATGAGCAGTTCTTC
j_call: TRBJ2-1
v_call: TRBV30
d_call: -
clone_size: many

cdr3_aa: CSAPSLTSDEQFF
cdr3_nt: TGCAGTGCTCCTTCTTTGACTAGCGATGAGCAGTTCTTC
j_call: TRBJ2-1
v_call: TRBV20-1
d_call: TRBD2
clone_size: -

cdr3_aa: CASRRQQNSPLHF
cdr3_nt: TGTGCCAGCAGAAGACAGCAGAATTCACCCCTCCACTTT
j_call: TRBJ1-6
v_call: TRBV6-1
d_call: -
clone_size: many

cdr3_aa: CASRLAGKVGTGELFF
cdr3_nt: TGTGCCAGCCGCTTAGCGGGAAAGGTGGGCACCGGGGAGCTGTTTTTT
j_call: TRBJ2-2
v_call: TRBV6-2/TRBV6-3
d_call: TRBD2
clone_size: many

cdr3_aa: CASSQAGLSGYTF
cdr3_nt: TGTGCCAGCAGCCAGGCGGGTTTATCGGGCTACACCTTC
j_call: TRBJ1-2
v_call: TRBV7-9
d_call: -
clone_size: many

cdr3_aa: CASSLDPLQIPTYGYTF
cdr3_nt: TGCGCCAGCAGCTTGGATCCCCTACAGATCCCTACCTATGGCTACACCTTC
j_call: TRBJ1-2
v_call: TRBV5-1
d_call: -
clone_size: many

cdr3_aa: CASSPRDGENYGYTF
cdr3_nt: TGTGCCAGCAGCCCTCGGGACGGGGAGAACTATGGCTACACCTTC
j_call: TRBJ1-2
v_call: TRBV4-2
d_call: -
clone_size: -

cdr3_aa: CATSDSGRYEQYF
cdr3_nt: TGTGCCACCAGTGATTCAGGACGCTACGAGCAGTACTTC
j_call: TRBJ2-7
v_call: TRBV24-1
d_call: -
clone_size: many

cdr3_aa: CASSPGQGRDSPLHF
cdr3_nt: TGTGCCAGCAGTCCGGGACAGGGAAGGGATTCACCCCTCCACTTT
j_call: TRBJ1-6
v_call: TRBV28
d_call: TRBD1
clone_size: many

cdr3_aa: CASSRHREDGYTF
cdr3_nt: TGTGCCAGCAGTCGACACAGGGAGGACGGCTACACCTTC
j_call: TRBJ1-2
v_call: TRBV6-1
d_call: -
clone_size: many

cdr3_aa: CASSVTGVSSPLHF
cdr3_nt: TGTGCCAGCAGCGTTACAGGGGTTAGTTCACCCCTCCACTTT
j_call: TRBJ1-6
v_call: TRBV9
d_call: TRBD1
clone_size: many

cdr3_aa: CASSIRSGLRGTDTQYF
cdr3_nt: TGTGCCAGTAGTATACGCAGCGGGCTCAGGGGCACAGATACGCAGTATTTT
j_call: TRBJ2-3
v_call: TRBV19
d_call: -
clone_size: few

cdr3_aa: CASSFKTSKHADTQYF
cdr3_nt: TGCGCCAGCAGCTTCAAGACTAGCAAGCACGCAGATACGCAGTATTTT
j_call: TRBJ2-3
v_call: TRBV5-1
d_call: TRBD2
clone_size: many

cdr3_aa: CASSPGQGYNEQFF
cdr3_nt: TGCGCCAGCAGCCCGGGACAGGGCTACAATGAGCAGTTCTTC
j_call: TRBJ2-1
v_call: TRBV5-1
d_call: TRBD1
clone_size: many

cdr3_aa: CASSAHPDSDGSPLHF
cdr3_nt: TGCGCCAGCAGCGCCCATCCGGACTCTGACGGTTCACCCCTCCACTTT
j_call: TRBJ1-6
v_call: TRBV4-1
d_call: -
clone_size: many

cdr3_aa: CTSPGLLGGTEAFF
cdr3_nt: TGCACTTCTCCCGGGCTTTTAGGCGGCACTGAAGCTTTCTTT
j_call: TRBJ1-1
v_call: TRBV20-1
d_call: -
clone_size: -

cdr3_aa: CASSIGLQPQHF
cdr3_nt: TGTGCCAGTAGTATAGGACTTCAGCCCCAGCATTTT
j_call: TRBJ1-5
v_call: TRBV19
d_call: -
clone_size: many

cdr3_aa: CASSYQIQGADYGCTF
cdr3_nt: TGTGCCAGCAGCTACCAAATACAGGGGGCCGACTATGGCTGCACCTTC
j_call: TRBJ1-2
v_call: TRBV11-2
d_call: TRBD1
clone_size: -

cdr3_aa: CASSTGTAAELFF
cdr3_nt: TGTGCCAGTAGTACCGGGACTGCGGCGGAGCTGTTTTTT
j_call: TRBJ2-2
v_call: TRBV19
d_call: -
clone_size: many

cdr3_aa: CASSQGVTGANVLTF
cdr3_nt: TGTGCCAGCAGCCAGGGGGTAACTGGGGCCAACGTCCTGACTTTC
j_call: TRBJ2-6
v_call: TRBV3-1
d_call: -
clone_size: many

cdr3_aa: CAWRTSGTVNEQFF
cdr3_nt: TGTGCCTGGCGGACTAGCGGGACGGTCAATGAGCAGTTCTTC
j_call: TRBJ2-1
v_call: TRBV30
d_call: TRBD2
clone_size: -

cdr3_aa: CASTLGMVNSPLHF
cdr3_nt: TGTGCCAGCACCCTCGGGATGGTTAATTCACCCCTCCACTTT
j_call: TRBJ1-6
v_call: TRBV14
d_call: -
clone_size: many

cdr3_aa: CASSSSGAKNIQYF
cdr3_nt: TGTGCCAGCAGCTCGTCAGGGGCAAAAAACATTCAGTACTTC
j_call: TRBJ2-4
v_call: TRBV7-9
d_call: -
clone_size: few

cdr3_aa: CASRGGHPSNYGYTF
cdr3_nt: TGTGCCAGCCGGGGGGGACATCCGTCTAACTATGGCTACACCTTC
j_call: TRBJ1-2
v_call: TRBV6-1
d_call: -
clone_size: many

cdr3_aa: CASSGRGPRLEQYF
cdr3_nt: TGTGCCAGCAGTGGCCGCGGGCCTCGCCTCGAGCAGTACTTC
j_call: TRBJ2-7
v_call: TRBV2
d_call: -
clone_size: many

cdr3_aa: CASSEIGGGGGWGNSPLHF
cdr3_nt: TGTGCCAGCAGTGAAATCGGCGGGGGTGGGGGATGGGGCAATTCACCCCTCCACTTT
j_call: TRBJ1-6
v_call: TRBV6-1
d_call: -
clone_size: many

cdr3_aa: CASRDLGTDTQYF
cdr3_nt: TGTGCCAGCCGGGACTTGGGGACAGATACGCAGTATTTT
j_call: TRBJ2-3
v_call: TRBV19
d_call: -
clone_size: -

cdr3_aa: CASSQQGYGYTF
cdr3_nt: TGTGCCAGCAGCCAACAGGGATATGGCTACACCTTC
j_call: TRBJ1-2
v_call: TRBV3-1
d_call: -
clone_size: many

cdr3_aa: CAWSHTGLSTDTQYF
cdr3_nt: TGTGCCTGGAGCCACACAGGGCTAAGCACAGATACGCAGTATTTT
j_call: TRBJ2-3
v_call: TRBV30
d_call: -
clone_size: many

cdr3_aa: CASSLRMDSKIYNEQFF
cdr3_nt: TGTGCCAGCAGCTTGAGGATGGACAGCAAAATCTACAATGAGCAGTTCTTC
j_call: TRBJ2-1
v_call: TRBV11-2
d_call: -
clone_size: -

cdr3_aa: CASSLWSTGGGVETQYF
cdr3_nt: TGTGCCAGCAGTTTATGGTCGACAGGGGGAGGAGTGGAGACCCAGTACTTC
j_call: TRBJ2-5
v_call: TRBV27
d_call: TRBD1
clone_size: -

cdr3_aa: CAISETPRGLAGNEQFF
cdr3_nt: TGTGCCATCAGTGAGACCCCTCGGGGACTAGCGGGGAATGAGCAGTTCTTC
j_call: TRBJ2-1
v_call: TRBV10-3
d_call: TRBD2
clone_size: many

cdr3_aa: CASSHLLTSGGETQYF
cdr3_nt: TGTGCCAGCAGCCACCTTCTGACTAGCGGGGGTGAGACCCAGTACTTC
j_call: TRBJ2-5
v_call: TRBV4-1
d_call: TRBD2
clone_size: many

cdr3_aa: CASSERRAEGPDEQYF
cdr3_nt: TGTGCCAGCAGTGAAAGGCGGGCCGAAGGCCCGGACGAGCAGTACTTC
j_call: TRBJ2-7
v_call: TRBV2
d_call: -
clone_size: -

cdr3_aa: CASSLGLAGVDTQYF
cdr3_nt: TGCGCCAGCAGCTTGGGACTAGCGGGAGTAGATACGCAGTATTTT
j_call: TRBJ2-3
v_call: TRBV5-1
d_call: TRBD2
clone_size: many

cdr3_aa: CATSRGYDTQYF
cdr3_nt: TGTGCCACCAGCCGAGGCTACGATACGCAGTATTTT
j_call: TRBJ2-3
v_call: TRBV24-1
d_call: -
clone_size: many

cdr3_aa: CASGQTNGELFF
cdr3_nt: TGTGCCAGCGGTCAGACCAACGGGGAGCTGTTTTTT
j_call: TRBJ2-2
v_call: TRBV14
d_call: -
clone_size: many

cdr3_aa: CASSLVNEKLFF
cdr3_nt: TGTGCCAGCAGTTTAGTTAATGAAAAACTGTTTTTT
j_call: TRBJ1-4
v_call: TRBV12-3/TRBV12-4
d_call: -
clone_size: many

cdr3_aa: CASSLVVGNEKLFF
cdr3_nt: TGCGCCAGCAGCTTGGTTGTGGGCAATGAAAAACTGTTTTTT
j_call: TRBJ1-4
v_call: TRBV5-1
d_call: -
clone_size: -

cdr3_aa: CASLSRTLEQFF
cdr3_nt: TGTGCCAGTCTCAGCCGGACTTTAGAGCAGTTCTTC
j_call: TRBJ2-1
v_call: TRBV19
d_call: -
clone_size: -

cdr3_aa: CSARPGQDSLEQYF
cdr3_nt: TGCAGTGCCAGACCGGGACAGGACTCCTTAGAGCAGTACTTC
j_call: TRBJ2-7
v_call: TRBV20-1
d_call: TRBD1
clone_size: many

cdr3_aa: CASRLGGYGYTF
cdr3_nt: TGTGCCAGCCGTTTGGGGGGCTATGGCTACACCTTC
j_call: TRBJ1-2
v_call: TRBV5-6
d_call: -
clone_size: many

cdr3_aa: CASSYHLQGLTEAFF
cdr3_nt: TGTGCCAGCAGCTACCACCTGCAGGGCTTGACTGAAGCTTTCTTT
j_call: TRBJ1-1
v_call: TRBV13
d_call: -
clone_size: many

cdr3_aa: CASSLKSSGGGYEQFF
cdr3_nt: TGTGCCAGCAGTTTAAAGTCTAGCGGGGGGGGGTATGAGCAGTTCTTC
j_call: TRBJ2-1
v_call: TRBV28
d_call: TRBD2
clone_size: many

cdr3_aa: CASSALGGNTEAFF
cdr3_nt: TGCGCCAGCAGTGCTCTCGGGGGGAACACTGAAGCTTTCTTT
j_call: TRBJ1-1
v_call: TRBV10-2
d_call: -
clone_size: many

cdr3_aa: CASSPGIEGGRIDTQYF
cdr3_nt: TGTGCCAGCAGCCCCGGTATTGAGGGAGGGCGGATAGATACGCAGTATTTT
j_call: TRBJ2-3
v_call: TRBV4-2
d_call: TRBD2
clone_size: few

cdr3_aa: CASSFDRRHTEAFF
cdr3_nt: TGTGCCAGCAGCTTTGACAGGCGGCACACTGAAGCTTTCTTT
j_call: TRBJ1-1
v_call: TRBV11-3
d_call: -
clone_size: many

cdr3_aa: CASSSPPGGREGYEQYF
cdr3_nt: TGTGCCAGCAGCTCCCCGCCAGGGGGACGGGAGGGCTACGAGCAGTACTTC
j_call: TRBJ2-7
v_call: TRBV2
d_call: -
clone_size: -

cdr3_aa: CASSPRGGQPQHF
cdr3_nt: TGTGCCAGCAGCCCACGTGGGGGGCAGCCCCAGCATTTT
j_call: TRBJ1-5
v_call: TRBV7-8
d_call: -
clone_size: many

cdr3_aa: CASSNSQNTEAFF
cdr3_nt: TGTGCCAGCAGCAACAGCCAAAACACTGAAGCTTTCTTT
j_call: TRBJ1-1
v_call: TRBV28
d_call: -
clone_size: -

cdr3_aa: CASSFPRTGGYQPQHF
cdr3_nt: TGTGCCAGCAGTTTCCCTCGGACAGGAGGGTATCAGCCCCAGCATTTT
j_call: TRBJ1-5
v_call: TRBV28
d_call: TRBD1
clone_size: many

cdr3_aa: CASSFKLGNTEAFF
cdr3_nt: TGTGCCAGCAGCTTTAAACTGGGGAACACTGAAGCTTTCTTT
j_call: TRBJ1-1
v_call: TRBV2
d_call: -
clone_size: many

cdr3_aa: CASSLSGTGFEKLFF
cdr3_nt: TGTGCCAGCAGTTTGTCCGGGACAGGGTTCGAAAAACTGTTTTTT
j_call: TRBJ1-4
v_call: TRBV27
d_call: TRBD1
clone_size: many

cdr3_aa: CASSPLDRTTTEAFF
cdr3_nt: TGTGCCAGCAGTCCCCTGGACAGAACGACCACTGAAGCTTTCTTT
j_call: TRBJ1-1
v_call: TRBV28
d_call: -
clone_size: many

cdr3_aa: CASSLLGGTGVNYGYTF
cdr3_nt: TGTGCCAGCAGTTTATTGGGAGGGACGGGTGTTAACTATGGCTACACCTTC
j_call: TRBJ1-2
v_call: TRBV28
d_call: -
clone_size: many

cdr3_aa: CASSPLVGETQYF
cdr3_nt: TGTGCCAGCAGTCCACTAGTGGGAGAGACCCAGTACTTC
j_call: TRBJ2-5
v_call: TRBV6-2/TRBV6-3
d_call: -
clone_size: many

cdr3_aa: CASTREARSYEQYF
cdr3_nt: TGTGCCAGCACGCGGGAGGCTCGATCCTACGAGCAGTACTTC
j_call: TRBJ2-7
v_call: TRBV2
d_call: TRBD2
clone_size: many